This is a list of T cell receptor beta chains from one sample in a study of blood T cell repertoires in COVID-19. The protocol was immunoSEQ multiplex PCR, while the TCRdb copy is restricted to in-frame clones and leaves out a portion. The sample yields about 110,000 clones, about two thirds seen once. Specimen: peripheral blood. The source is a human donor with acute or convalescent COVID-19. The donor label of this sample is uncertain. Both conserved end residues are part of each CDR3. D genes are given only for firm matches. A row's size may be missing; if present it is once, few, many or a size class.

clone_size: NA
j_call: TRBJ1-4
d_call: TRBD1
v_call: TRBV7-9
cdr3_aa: CASSLTGGYLNEKLFF
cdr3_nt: TGTGCCAGCAGCTTAACAGGGGGCTATTTAAATGAAAAACTGTTTTTT

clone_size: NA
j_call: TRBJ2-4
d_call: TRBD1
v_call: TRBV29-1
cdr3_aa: CSAIGQGTAIAKNIQYF
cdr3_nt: TGCAGCGCCATTGGACAGGGAACAGCAATAGCCAAAAACATTCAGTACTTC

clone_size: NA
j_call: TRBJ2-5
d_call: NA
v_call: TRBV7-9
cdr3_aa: CASSLQETQYF
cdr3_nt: TGTGCCAGCAGCTTACAGGAGACCCAGTACTTC

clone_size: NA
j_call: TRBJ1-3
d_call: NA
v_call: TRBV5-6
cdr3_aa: CASSLAGGNTIYF
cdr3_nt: TGTGCCAGCAGCTTGGCAGGGGGAAACACCATATATTTT

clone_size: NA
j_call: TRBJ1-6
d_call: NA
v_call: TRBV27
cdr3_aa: CAGVVGHVENSPLHF
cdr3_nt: TGTGCCGGGGTGGTGGGGCATGTGGAGAATTCACCCCTCCACTTT

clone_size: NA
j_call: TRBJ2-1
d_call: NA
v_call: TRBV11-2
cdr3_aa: CASSFGTSRNEQFF
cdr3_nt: TGTGCCAGCAGCTTCGGTACCAGCAGGAATGAGCAGTTCTTC

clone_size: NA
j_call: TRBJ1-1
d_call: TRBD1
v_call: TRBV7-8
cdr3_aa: CASSSNTGGGEAFF
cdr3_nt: TGTGCCAGCAGCTCTAATACAGGGGGCGGGGAAGCTTTCTTT

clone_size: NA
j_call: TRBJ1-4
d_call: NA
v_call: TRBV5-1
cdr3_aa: CASSPLGGVNEKLFF
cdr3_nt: TGCGCCAGCAGCCCGCTTGGGGGGGTCAATGAAAAACTGTTTTTT

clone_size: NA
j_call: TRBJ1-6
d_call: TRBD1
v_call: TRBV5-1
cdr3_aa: CASSLARQGVTPLHF
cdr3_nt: TGCGCCAGCAGCTTGGCCCGACAGGGGGTGACACCCCTCCACTTT

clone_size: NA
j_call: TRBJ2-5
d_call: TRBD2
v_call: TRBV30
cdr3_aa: CAWSVQRGAQETQYF
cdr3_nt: TGTGCCTGGAGTGTGCAGCGGGGGGCCCAAGAGACCCAGTACTTC

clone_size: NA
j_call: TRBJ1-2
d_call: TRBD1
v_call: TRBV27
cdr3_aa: CASSFGQGSYGYTF
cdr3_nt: TGTGCCAGCAGTTTCGGACAGGGGTCCTATGGCTACACCTTC

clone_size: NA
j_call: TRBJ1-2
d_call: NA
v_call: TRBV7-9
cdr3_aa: CASSHPREQANYGYTF
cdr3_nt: TGTGCCAGCAGCCATCCCCGTGAACAGGCCAACTATGGCTACACCTTC

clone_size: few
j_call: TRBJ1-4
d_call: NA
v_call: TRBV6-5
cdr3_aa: CASNRAPNEKLFF
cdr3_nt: TGTGCCAGTAACAGGGCGCCTAATGAAAAACTGTTTTTT

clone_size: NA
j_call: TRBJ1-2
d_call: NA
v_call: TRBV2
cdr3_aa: CASSEEGIYYGYTF
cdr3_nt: TGTGCCAGCAGTGAAGAGGGGATATACTATGGCTACACCTTC

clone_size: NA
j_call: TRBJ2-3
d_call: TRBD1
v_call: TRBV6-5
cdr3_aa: CASSLDRGADTQYF
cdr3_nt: TGTGCCAGCAGCCTAGACAGGGGGGCAGATACGCAGTATTTT

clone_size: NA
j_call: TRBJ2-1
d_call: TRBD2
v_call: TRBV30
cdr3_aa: CAWSVGLGHNEQFF
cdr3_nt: TGTGCCTGGAGTGTAGGACTAGGGCACAATGAGCAGTTCTTC

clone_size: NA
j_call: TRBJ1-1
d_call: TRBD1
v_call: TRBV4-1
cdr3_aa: CASSPLMTGAGEAFF
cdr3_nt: TGCGCCAGCAGCCCCCTCATGACAGGGGCCGGTGAAGCTTTCTTT

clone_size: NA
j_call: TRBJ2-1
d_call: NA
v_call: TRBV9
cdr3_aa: CASSDSRTGRGFEQFF
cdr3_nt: TGTGCCAGCAGCGATAGTCGGACAGGGCGGGGGTTTGAGCAGTTCTTC

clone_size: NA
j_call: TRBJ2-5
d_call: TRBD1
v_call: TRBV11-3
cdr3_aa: CASSLGRGPQETQYF
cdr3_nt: TGTGCCAGCAGCCTCGGAAGGGGGCCCCAAGAGACCCAGTACTTC

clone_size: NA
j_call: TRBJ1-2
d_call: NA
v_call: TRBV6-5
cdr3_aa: CASSNSLGYTF
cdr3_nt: TGTGCCAGCTCTAACAGCCTCGGCTACACCTTC

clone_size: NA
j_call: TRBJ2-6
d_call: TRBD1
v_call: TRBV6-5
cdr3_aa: CAITTGSGGANVLTF
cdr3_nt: TGTGCCATCACGACAGGGTCGGGGGGGGCCAACGTCCTGACTTTC

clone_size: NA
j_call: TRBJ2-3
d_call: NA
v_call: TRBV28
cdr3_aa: CASSLTSTDTQYF
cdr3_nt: TGTGCCAGCAGTCTGACATCCACAGATACGCAGTATTTT

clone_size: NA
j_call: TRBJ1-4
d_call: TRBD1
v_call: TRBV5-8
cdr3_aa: CASSDGTANEKLFF
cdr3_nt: TGTGCCAGCAGCGACGGGACAGCAAATGAAAAACTGTTTTTT

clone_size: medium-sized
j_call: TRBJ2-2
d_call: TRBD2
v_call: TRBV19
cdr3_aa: CASSILGLDTGELFF
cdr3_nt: TGTGCCAGTAGTATACTAGGACTAGACACCGGGGAGCTGTTTTTT

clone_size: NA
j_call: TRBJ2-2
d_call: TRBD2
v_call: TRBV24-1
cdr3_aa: CATSGQGSGGTGELFF
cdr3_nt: TGTGCCACCAGTGGTCAGGGCTCGGGGGGCACCGGGGAGCTGTTTTTT

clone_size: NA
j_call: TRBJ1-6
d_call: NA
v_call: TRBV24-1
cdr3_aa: CATHLPLHF
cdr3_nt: TGTGCCACCCATTTACCCCTCCACTTT

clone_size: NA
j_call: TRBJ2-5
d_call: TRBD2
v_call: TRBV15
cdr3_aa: CATSRRIAGGPETQYF
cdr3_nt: TGTGCCACCAGCAGAAGAATAGCGGGGGGGCCCGAGACCCAGTACTTC

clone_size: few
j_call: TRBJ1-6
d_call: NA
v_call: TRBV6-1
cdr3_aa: CASSEGTAYNSPLHF
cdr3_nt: TGTGCCAGCAGTGAAGGGACAGCCTATAATTCACCCCTCCACTTT

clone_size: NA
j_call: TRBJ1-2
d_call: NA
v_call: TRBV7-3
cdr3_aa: CASSLMSGTSYGYTF
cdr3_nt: TGTGCCAGCAGCTTAATGTCGGGGACAAGCTATGGCTACACCTTC